Listed below are T cell receptor beta chains from one sample, sequenced in a study of blood T cell repertoires in COVID-19. Profiling relied on immunoSEQ multiplex PCR, and the TCRdb table lists in-frame clones only, not all of them. The data hold about 300,000 clones, with approximately 90% observed a single time. Sequencing was done on a sample of peripheral blood. The receptors originated from a man between 18 and 29 years old with active or convalescent COVID-19. The CDR3 runs from the conserved cysteine through the conserved F or W. The D gene is left open where the match is weak. Not all rows give a size; the values are once, few, many and, for expanded clones, a class.

j_call clone_size d_call v_call cdr3_length cdr3_aa cdr3_nt
TRBJ1-1 - - TRBV20-1 13 CSASQGMNTEAFF TGCAGTGCTAGTCAGGGCATGAACACTGAAGCTTTCTTT
TRBJ1-1 - - TRBV5-1 17 CASSPYVSGTLNTEAFF TGCGCCAGCAGCCCTTACGTATCCGGGACACTTAACACTGAAGCTTTCTTT
TRBJ2-7 - - TRBV28 12 CASSPRVIRQYF TGTGCCAGCAGCCCCAGGGTGATCAGGCAGTACTTC
TRBJ1-1 - - TRBV18 17 CASSPPVGADLNTEAFF TGTGCCAGCTCACCACCGGTGGGGGCGGATCTGAACACTGAAGCTTTCTTT
TRBJ2-1 once TRBD2 TRBV29-1 14 CSERRLAGADEQFF TGCAGCGAAAGAAGGCTAGCGGGAGCGGATGAGCAGTTCTTC
TRBJ1-4 - TRBD1 TRBV28 14 CASSTRQGDEKLFF TGTGCCAGCAGTACACGACAGGGAGATGAAAAACTGTTTTTT
TRBJ1-1 - - TRBV12-3/TRBV12-4 13 CASSRGAMTEAFF TGTGCCAGCAGTCGGGGGGCGATGACTGAAGCTTTCTTT
TRBJ1-2 few - TRBV3-1/TRBV3-2 13 CASSQDTGGGYTF TGTGCCAGCAGCCAAGATACGGGGGGCGGCTACACCTTC
TRBJ1-1 - TRBD1 TRBV7-9 15 CASSGRDRVYTEAFF TGTGCCAGCAGCGGCCGGGACAGGGTGTACACTGAAGCTTTCTTT
TRBJ2-1 - - TRBV11-2 15 CASSLRHTGYNEQFF TGTGCCAGCAGCTTACGTCACACAGGCTACAATGAGCAGTTCTTC
TRBJ2-1 - TRBD2 TRBV4-3 17 CASSQGLPSGGSNEQFF TGCGCCAGCAGCCAAGGGCTCCCGAGCGGGGGATCTAATGAGCAGTTCTTC
TRBJ2-7 - TRBD1 TRBV10-3 19 CAISELIGTGLLNSYEQYF TGTGCCATCAGTGAGTTGATTGGGACAGGGTTACTAAACTCCTACGAGCAGTACTTC
TRBJ2-7 - - TRBV20-1 11 CSARDLEEQYF TGCAGTGCTAGAGATCTCGAGGAGCAGTACTTC
TRBJ2-5 many TRBD2 TRBV19 15 CASSPGRRSQETQYF TGTGCCAGTAGCCCCGGGAGGCGGAGCCAAGAGACCCAGTACTTC
TRBJ1-1 - - TRBV5-1 14 CASSLVGVPTEAFF TGCGCCAGCAGCTTGGTCGGGGTTCCCACTGAAGCTTTCTTT
TRBJ2-7 - - TRBV2 12 CASSDRRDEQYF TGTGCCAGCAGTGATAGGCGGGACGAGCAGTACTTC
TRBJ1-6 - - TRBV7-2 17 CASSLFTQGAYNSPLHF TGTGCCAGCAGCTTATTCACTCAGGGCGCCTATAATTCACCCCTCCACTTT
TRBJ2-3 - - TRBV5-1 15 CASSLAWGYTDTQYF TGCGCCAGCAGCTTGGCCTGGGGCTACACAGATACGCAGTATTTT
TRBJ2-1 - TRBD2 TRBV11-2 16 CASSHYGTSGSYEQFF TGTGCCAGCAGCCACTACGGGACTAGCGGGAGCTATGAGCAGTTCTTC
TRBJ2-3 - - TRBV11-3 13 CASSLGATDTQYF TGTGCCAGCAGCTTAGGAGCCACAGATACGCAGTATTTT
TRBJ1-5 - TRBD1 TRBV6-2/TRBV6-3 14 CASSRRGSGQPQHF TGTGCCAGCAGTCGCAGGGGGTCGGGTCAGCCCCAGCATTTT
TRBJ2-2 - - TRBV29-1 13 CSVEKGVDGELFF TGCAGCGTTGAAAAAGGGGTTGACGGGGAGCTGTTTTTT
TRBJ2-7 - TRBD1 TRBV6-5 12 CASSYQTGEQYF TGTGCCAGCAGTTATCAGACAGGGGAGCAGTACTTC
TRBJ2-3 - TRBD2 TRBV29-1 15 CSVEVTGGRTDTQYF TGCAGCGTTGAAGTTACGGGGGGACGCACAGATACGCAGTATTTT
TRBJ1-2 - - TRBV14 14 CASSPKDTNYGYTF TGTGCCAGCAGCCCCAAGGACACTAACTATGGCTACACCTTC
TRBJ2-5 - - TRBV3-1/TRBV3-2 12 CASSAGRETQYF TGTGCCAGCAGTGCAGGGCGGGAGACCCAGTACTTC
TRBJ1-4 once - TRBV7-6 15 CASSLRPAINEKLFF TGTGCCAGCAGCTTAAGGCCAGCGATTAATGAAAAACTGTTTTTT
TRBJ1-1 - TRBD1 TRBV7-9 14 CASSTSTGLMEAFF TGTGCCAGCAGCACCTCGACAGGGTTGATGGAAGCTTTCTTT
TRBJ2-3 - - TRBV12-3/TRBV12-4 12 CASSFGPDTQYF TGTGCCAGCAGTTTTGGCCCAGATACGCAGTATTTT
TRBJ1-5 - - TRBV27 13 CASGLAADQPQHF TGTGCCAGCGGTCTGGCCGCGGATCAGCCCCAGCATTTT
TRBJ1-6 few TRBD1 TRBV7-2 14 CASSLQGEVSPLHF TGTGCCAGCAGCCTACAGGGGGAGGTTTCACCCCTCCACTTT
TRBJ2-7 - TRBD2 TRBV28 15 CASSLLGRGSYEQYF TGTGCCAGCAGTTTATTGGGGCGGGGGTCCTACGAGCAGTACTTC
TRBJ2-2 - TRBD2 TRBV18 18 CASSPTAAGTLYTGELFF TGTGCCAGCTCACCAACAGCAGCGGGGACCCTATACACCGGGGAGCTGTTTTTT
TRBJ1-4 - TRBD1 TRBV29-1 13 CSVRPGQGEKLFF TGCAGCGTTAGACCGGGACAGGGTGAAAAACTGTTTTTT
TRBJ2-5 - - TRBV5-4 12 CASGQGIETQYF TGTGCCAGCGGTCAGGGGATCGAGACCCAGTACTTC
TRBJ2-1 - - TRBV3-1/TRBV3-2 12 CASSPTGNEQFF TGTGCCAGCAGCCCGACAGGCAATGAGCAGTTCTTC
TRBJ2-5 - TRBD2 TRBV12-5 15 CASGSLSGNQETQYF TGTGCTAGTGGCTCCCTGAGCGGGAACCAAGAGACCCAGTACTTC
TRBJ1-6 - - TRBV2 13 CASIGGYNSPLHF TGTGCCAGCATCGGGGGATATAATTCACCCCTCCACTTT
TRBJ1-1 - - TRBV11-3 14 CASSRTNSNTEAFF TGTGCCAGCAGCCGGACAAATTCGAACACTGAAGCTTTCTTT
TRBJ2-7 - - TRBV28 13 CASSSTPPPEQYF TGTGCCAGCAGTTCGACTCCCCCGCCCGAGCAGTACTTC
TRBJ2-7 - TRBD2 TRBV7-2 18 CASSLQLAGGPYSNEQYF TGTGCCAGCAGCTTACAACTAGCGGGGGGGCCGTATAGTAACGAGCAGTACTTC
TRBJ1-3 once - TRBV18 16 CASSPNSGGSGNTIYF TGTGCCAGCTCACCTAACTCGGGGGGCTCTGGAAACACCATATATTTT
TRBJ1-2 once - TRBV21-1 18 CASSKRKPGQGVRYGYTF TGTGCCAGCAGCAAAAGGAAACCGGGACAGGGAGTCAGGTATGGCTACACCTTC
TRBJ2-7 - TRBD2 TRBV7-9 14 CASSLTSGSGEQYF TGTGCCAGCAGCTTGACTAGCGGGAGTGGCGAGCAGTACTTC
TRBJ1-5 - - TRBV5-5 15 CASSFEGVGNQPQHF TGTGCCAGCAGCTTCGAAGGAGTGGGCAATCAGCCCCAGCATTTT
TRBJ1-2 - - TRBV2 15 CASSELHRATNGYTF TGTGCCAGCAGTGAACTACACAGGGCGACGAATGGCTACACCTTC
TRBJ2-5 - - TRBV11-3 11 CASSSRETQYF TGTGCCAGCAGCTCCAGGGAGACCCAGTACTTC
TRBJ2-1 - TRBD1 TRBV18 15 CASSSRDRAVGEQFF TGTGCCAGCTCATCCCGGGACAGGGCGGTTGGTGAGCAGTTCTTC
TRBJ1-6 - - TRBV6-6 14 CASSFTTLNSPLHF TGTGCCAGCAGTTTCACGACACTTAATTCACCCCTCCACTTT
TRBJ1-6 - TRBD1 TRBV28 14 CASSWDRVDSPLHF TGTGCCAGCAGTTGGGACAGGGTTGATTCACCCCTCCACTTT
TRBJ2-2 once - TRBV18 16 CASSPSGGPNTGELFF TGTGCCAGCTCACCCTCGGGTGGTCCTAACACCGGGGAGCTGTTTTTT
TRBJ1-2 - - TRBV5-5 13 CASSRRVGDGYTF TGTGCCAGCAGTAGGAGGGTGGGGGATGGCTACACCTTC
TRBJ1-4 - TRBD1 TRBV15 16 CATSRDGGQGAEKLFF TGTGCCACCAGCAGAGATGGGGGACAGGGGGCAGAAAAACTGTTTTTT
TRBJ2-1 - - TRBV7-9 13 CASSLATYNEQFF TGTGCCAGCAGCTTAGCCACTTACAATGAGCAGTTCTTC
TRBJ1-5 - TRBD1 TRBV28 14 CASSFAGGHQPQHF TGTGCCAGCAGCTTCGCAGGGGGCCATCAGCCCCAGCATTTT